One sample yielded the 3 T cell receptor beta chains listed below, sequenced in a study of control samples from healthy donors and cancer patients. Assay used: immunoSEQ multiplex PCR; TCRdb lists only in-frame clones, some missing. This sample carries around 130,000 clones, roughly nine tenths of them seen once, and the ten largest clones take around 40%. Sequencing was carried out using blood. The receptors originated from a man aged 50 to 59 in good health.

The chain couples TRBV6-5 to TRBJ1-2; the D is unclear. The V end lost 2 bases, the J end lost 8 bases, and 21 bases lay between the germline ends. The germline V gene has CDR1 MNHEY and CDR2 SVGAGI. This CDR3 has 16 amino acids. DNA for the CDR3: TGTGCCAGCAGTTACAGGGTCGGCAGATCGTTCGGGGGCTACACCTTC. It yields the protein CASSYRVGRSFGGYTF.

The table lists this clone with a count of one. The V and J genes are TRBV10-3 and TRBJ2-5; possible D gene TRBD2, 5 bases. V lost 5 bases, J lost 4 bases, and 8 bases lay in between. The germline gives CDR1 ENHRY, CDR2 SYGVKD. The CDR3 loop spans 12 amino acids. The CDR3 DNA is TGTGCCATCAGTATTGAGGGAGAGACCCAGTACTTC. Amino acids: CAISIEGETQYF.

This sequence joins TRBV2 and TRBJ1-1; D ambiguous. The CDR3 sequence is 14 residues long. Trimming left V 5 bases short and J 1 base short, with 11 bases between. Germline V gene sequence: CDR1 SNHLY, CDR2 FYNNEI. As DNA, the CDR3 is TGTGCCAGCAGTAACCTCCCGGGGAACACTGAAGCTTTCTTT. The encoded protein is CASSNLPGNTEAFF.